This is a list of T cell receptor beta chains from one sample in a study of CD8 T cells in Susac syndrome. TCRdb re-called the immunoSEQ multiplex PCR reads with MiXCR, one entry per CDR3 protein. There are around 130,000 distinct CDR3 sequences in the sample; around 95% occur only once, and about 0.098% lies in the top ten. Sequencing input: CD4+ T cells from PBMCs. The receptors derive from a human donor in good health. Both conserved end residues are part of each CDR3.

CDR3 length | J gene | V gene | CDR3 protein
16 | TRBJ2-2 | TRBV28 | CASSLVRGGNTGELFF
15 | TRBJ1-2 | TRBV11-2 | CASNLRDRPFMSYTF
13 | TRBJ2-4 | TRBV30 | CAWTPPGVNIQYF
15 | TRBJ2-7 | TRBV6-6 | CASTLTSGSSYEQYF
13 | TRBJ2-2 | TRBV29-1 | CSVSTGGTGELFF
14 | TRBJ2-7 | TRBV7-9 | CASSSDRSSYEQYF
13 | TRBJ1-1 | TRBV20-1 | CSARDFLSGRAFF
15 | TRBJ2-5 | TRBV12-3/TRBV12-4 | CASTHSGDSVETQYF
13 | TRBJ2-3 | TRBV7-8 | CASGDRGPDTQYF
12 | TRBJ1-2 | TRBV25-1 | CASSEAVYGYTF
16 | TRBJ1-2 | TRBV29-1 | CSAAGGGGGPNYGYTF
15 | TRBJ2-7 | TRBV7-3 | CASSLEGLDVYEQYF